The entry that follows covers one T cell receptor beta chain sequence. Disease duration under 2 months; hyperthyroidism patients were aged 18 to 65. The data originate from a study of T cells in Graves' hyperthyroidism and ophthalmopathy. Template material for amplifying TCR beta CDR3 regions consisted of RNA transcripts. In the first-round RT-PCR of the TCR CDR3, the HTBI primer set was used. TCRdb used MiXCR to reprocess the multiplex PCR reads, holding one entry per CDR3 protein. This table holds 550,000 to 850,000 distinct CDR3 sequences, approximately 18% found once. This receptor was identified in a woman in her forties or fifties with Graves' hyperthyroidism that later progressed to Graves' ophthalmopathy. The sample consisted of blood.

CDR3 sequence (DNA): TGTGCCAGCAGTGAATATCCCGGGGGGCCCGGCACTGAAGCTTTCTTT. Translation: CASSEYPGGPGTEAFF. V gene TRBV6-1 combines with J gene TRBJ1-1; possibly TRBD1 for D (6 bases). Trimming took 2 bases from V and 4 from J, leaving 17 bases between them. The CDR3 is 16 residues long. Germline CDR1 MNHNS, CDR2 SASEGT.